This entry is about one TCR beta chain. The antigen remains undetermined. These data are taken from a study of cytomegalovirus exposure and HLA in healthy donors. Study findings and constraints: TCR beta V- and J-gene trimming, according to a later analysis, was linked to a missense DCLRE1C variant.

CDR1 is SGHRS and CDR2 is YFSETQ in the germline V gene. V trimming: 3 bases; J trimming: 3 bases; junction bases outside the gene matches: 7. The CDR3 extends over 15 amino acids. 13 Jbeta primers and 60 Vbeta primers were used for the PCR. Repertoires were generated with immunoSEQ multiplex PCR, while TCRdb's copy carries only in-frame clones and drops some. The sample records over 130,000 clones, roughly three fifths being singletons. The sequenced material came from PBMCs. The rearrangement joins TRBV5-1 to TRBJ2-3; 7 positions match TRBD1. The clonotype comes from a woman in her sixties in good health and CMV-seronegative. The CDR3 DNA is TGCGCCAGCAGCTCGACAGGGCGGTCGACAGATACGCAGTATTTT. Encoded protein: CASSSTGRSTDTQYF.